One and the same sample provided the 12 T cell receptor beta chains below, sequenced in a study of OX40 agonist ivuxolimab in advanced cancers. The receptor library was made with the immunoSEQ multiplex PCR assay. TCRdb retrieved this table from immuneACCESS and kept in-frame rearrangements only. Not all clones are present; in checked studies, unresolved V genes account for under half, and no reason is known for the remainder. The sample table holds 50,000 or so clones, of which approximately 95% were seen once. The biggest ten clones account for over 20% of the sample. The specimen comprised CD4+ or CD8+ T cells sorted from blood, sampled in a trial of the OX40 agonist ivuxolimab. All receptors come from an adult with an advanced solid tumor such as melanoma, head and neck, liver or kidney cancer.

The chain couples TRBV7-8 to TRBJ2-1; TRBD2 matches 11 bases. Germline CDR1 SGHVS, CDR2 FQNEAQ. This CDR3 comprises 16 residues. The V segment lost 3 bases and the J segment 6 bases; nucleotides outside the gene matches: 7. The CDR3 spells CASSFFLAGGPNEQFF. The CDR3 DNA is TGTGCCAGCAGCTTCTTCCTAGCGGGAGGCCCCAATGAGCAGTTCTTC.

This CDR3 is CASSLFGRNEQYF. In DNA form, the CDR3 reads TGTGCCAGCAGTTTATTTGGCAGAAACGAGCAGTACTTC. The V call is TRBV27, the J call TRBJ2-7; D uncertain. V lost 1 base and J 5 bases, leaving 9 bases between the germline ends. Germline V gene sequence: CDR1 MNHEY, CDR2 SMNVEV (reference sequence). The CDR3 covers 13 residues.

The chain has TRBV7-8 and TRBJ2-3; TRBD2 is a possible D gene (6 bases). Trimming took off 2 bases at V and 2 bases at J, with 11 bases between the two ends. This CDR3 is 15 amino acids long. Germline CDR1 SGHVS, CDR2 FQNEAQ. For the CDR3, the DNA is TGTGCCAGCAGCTTAAGTAGCGGACCCACAGATACGCAGTATTTT. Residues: CASSLSSGPTDTQYF.

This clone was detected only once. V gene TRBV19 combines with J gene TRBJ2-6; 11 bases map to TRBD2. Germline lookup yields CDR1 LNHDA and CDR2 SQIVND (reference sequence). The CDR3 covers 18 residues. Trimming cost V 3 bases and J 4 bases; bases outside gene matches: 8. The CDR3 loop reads CASSMELAGGRGANVLTF. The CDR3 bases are TGTGCCAGTAGTATGGAGCTAGCGGGAGGCAGGGGGGCCAACGTCCTGACTTTC.

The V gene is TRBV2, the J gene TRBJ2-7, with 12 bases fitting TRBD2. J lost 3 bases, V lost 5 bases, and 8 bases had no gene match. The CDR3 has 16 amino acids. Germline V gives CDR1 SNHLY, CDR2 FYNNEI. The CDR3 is CASSSATSGRYYEQYF. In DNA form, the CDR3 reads TGTGCCAGCAGTTCAGCGACTAGCGGGAGATACTACGAGCAGTACTTC.

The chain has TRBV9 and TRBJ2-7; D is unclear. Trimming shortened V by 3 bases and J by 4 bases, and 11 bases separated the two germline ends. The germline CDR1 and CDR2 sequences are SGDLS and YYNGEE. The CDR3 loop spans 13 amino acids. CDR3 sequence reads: CASSAEPGYEQYF. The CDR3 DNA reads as TGTGCCAGCAGCGCTGAGCCCGGGTACGAGCAGTACTTC.

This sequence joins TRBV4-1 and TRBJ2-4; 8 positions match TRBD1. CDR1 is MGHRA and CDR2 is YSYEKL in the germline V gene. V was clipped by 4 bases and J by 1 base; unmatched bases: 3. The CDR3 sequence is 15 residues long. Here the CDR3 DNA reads TGCGCCAGCAGCCCGTGGACAGGGGCCAAAAACATTCAGTACTTC. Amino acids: CASSPWTGAKNIQYF.

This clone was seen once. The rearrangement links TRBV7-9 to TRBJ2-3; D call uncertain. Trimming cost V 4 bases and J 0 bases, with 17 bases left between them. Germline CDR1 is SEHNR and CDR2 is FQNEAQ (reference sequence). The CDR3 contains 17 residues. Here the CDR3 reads CASSSPAGATSTDTQYF. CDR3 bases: TGTGCCAGCAGCTCCCCGGCCGGTGCCACTAGCACAGATACGCAGTATTTT.

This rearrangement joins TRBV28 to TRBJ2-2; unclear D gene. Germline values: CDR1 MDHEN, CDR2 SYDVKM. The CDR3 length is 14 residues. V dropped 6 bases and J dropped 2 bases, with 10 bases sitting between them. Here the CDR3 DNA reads TGTGCCAGCAGCATAGGGTTAAACACCGGGGAGCTGTTTTTT. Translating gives CASSIGLNTGELFF. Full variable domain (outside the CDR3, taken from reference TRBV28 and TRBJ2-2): DVKVTQSSRYLVKRTGEKVFLECVQDMDHENMFWYRQDPGLGLRLIYFSYDVKMKEKGDIPEGYSVSREKKERFSLILESASTNQTSMYLCASSIGLNTGELFFGEGSRLTVL.

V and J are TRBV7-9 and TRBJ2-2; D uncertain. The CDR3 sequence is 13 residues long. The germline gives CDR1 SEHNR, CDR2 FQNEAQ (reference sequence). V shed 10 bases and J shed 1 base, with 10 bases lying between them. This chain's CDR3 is CATWRQNTGELFF. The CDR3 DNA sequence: TGTGCCACATGGCGGCAGAACACCGGGGAGCTGTTTTTT.

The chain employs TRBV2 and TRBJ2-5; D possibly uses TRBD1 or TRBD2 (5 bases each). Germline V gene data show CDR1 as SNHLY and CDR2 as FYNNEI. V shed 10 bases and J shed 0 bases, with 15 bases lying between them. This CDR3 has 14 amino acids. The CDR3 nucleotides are TGTGCCAAAGCAGGGAGTTTGTACCAAGAGACCCAGTACTTC. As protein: CAKAGSLYQETQYF.

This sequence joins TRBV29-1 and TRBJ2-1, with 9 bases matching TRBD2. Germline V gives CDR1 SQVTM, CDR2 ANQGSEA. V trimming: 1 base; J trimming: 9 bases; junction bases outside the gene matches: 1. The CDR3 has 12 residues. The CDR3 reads CSVEGLAAEQFF. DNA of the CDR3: TGCAGCGTTGAAGGACTAGCGGCTGAGCAGTTCTTC.